These T cell receptor beta chains were read from a single sample in a study of T-cell memory formation after mild COVID-19. Using its own MiXCR run on the 5' RACE reads, TCRdb lists one record per CDR3 protein. The sample has 95,000 to 120,000 distinct CDR3 sequences, 22% seen once; the top ten hold under 50%. Sequencing used PBMCs or a T cell subset sorted from them (not recorded which). All receptors come from a young man who had mild COVID-19 (a few samples of this study predate the infection). Cell type and time point are not known. The CDR3 runs from the conserved cysteine through the conserved F or W. Fields, in order: V gene, D gene, clone size, J gene, CDR3 DNA, CDR3 protein. The D gene is left open where the match is weak. A row's size may be missing; if present it is once, few, many or a size class.

V: TRBV7-2
D: NA
size: many
J: TRBJ2-7
DNA: TGTGCCAGCAGCAGAGGACAGACCTACGAGCAGTACTTC
CDR3: CASSRGQTYEQYF

V: TRBV29-1
D: TRBD1
size: NA
J: TRBJ2-1
DNA: TGCAGCGTTGAAGGGCAGGGGGCGGACAATGAGCAGTTCTTC
CDR3: CSVEGQGADNEQFF

V: TRBV6-4
D: NA
size: NA
J: TRBJ2-7
DNA: TGTGCCAGCAGTGAGGACACCTACCATGAGCAGTACTTC
CDR3: CASSEDTYHEQYF

V: TRBV6-5
D: TRBD1
size: few
J: TRBJ2-5
DNA: TGTGCCAGCAGTTACTCGACAGGGCGGGAGACCCAGTACTTC
CDR3: CASSYSTGRETQYF

V: TRBV5-1
D: NA
size: NA
J: TRBJ1-1
DNA: TGCGCCAGCAGCTTGGCCGGGGTAGGTAGGGAAAAAGCTTTCTTT
CDR3: CASSLAGVGREKAFF

V: TRBV4-3
D: NA
size: few
J: TRBJ1-2
DNA: TGCGCCAGCAGCCAAGATGGGAAGGTGAAATATGGCTACACCTTC
CDR3: CASSQDGKVKYGYTF

V: TRBV13
D: NA
size: NA
J: TRBJ2-7
DNA: TGTGCCAGCAGCTCGCCCGGGCAGACTACCTACGAGCAGTACTTC
CDR3: CASSSPGQTTYEQYF

V: TRBV19
D: TRBD1
size: NA
J: TRBJ2-1
DNA: TGTGCCAGTAGTATAGGGACAGGGGCCTACAATGAGCAGTTCTTC
CDR3: CASSIGTGAYNEQFF

V: TRBV6-6
D: TRBD1
size: NA
J: TRBJ1-1
DNA: TGTGCCAGCAGTTACGAGAGACAGGGGTCCGGCGCTGAAGCTTTCTTT
CDR3: CASSYERQGSGAEAFF

V: TRBV7-9
D: NA
size: once
J: TRBJ2-7
DNA: TGTGCCTCACAGGGCATGGTAACCTACGAGCAGTACTTC
CDR3: CASQGMVTYEQYF

V: TRBV29-1
D: TRBD1
size: NA
J: TRBJ1-5
DNA: TGCAGCGTTTCGGGACAGGGGGACAATCAGCCCCAGCATTTT
CDR3: CSVSGQGDNQPQHF

V: TRBV3-1
D: TRBD2
size: few
J: TRBJ2-3
DNA: TGTGCCAGCAGCCTATCTACTAGCGGGGGACGCACAGATACGCAGTATTTT
CDR3: CASSLSTSGGRTDTQYF

V: TRBV6-2/TRBV6-3
D: NA
size: few
J: TRBJ2-6
DNA: TGTGCCAGCAGGCAGGGGTACGGGGCCAACGTCCTGACTTTC
CDR3: CASRQGYGANVLTF

V: TRBV9
D: TRBD2
size: few
J: TRBJ2-7
DNA: TGTGCCAGCAGCCCTCTCCCGGGACTAACCTACGAGCAGTACTTC
CDR3: CASSPLPGLTYEQYF

V: TRBV10-3
D: NA
size: NA
J: TRBJ1-2
DNA: TGTGCCACCCTAGGGGAAGGGCTCAACTATGGCTACACCTTC
CDR3: CATLGEGLNYGYTF

V: TRBV27
D: NA
size: NA
J: TRBJ1-1
DNA: TGTGCCAGTAGATCGAGGGGGAACACTGAAGCTTTCTTT
CDR3: CASRSRGNTEAFF

V: TRBV27
D: NA
size: NA
J: TRBJ2-2
DNA: TGTGCCAGCAGCTGGACAGCAGCAACCGGGGAGCTGTTTTTT
CDR3: CASSWTAATGELFF

V: TRBV6-1
D: TRBD2
size: few
J: TRBJ2-2
DNA: TGTGCCAGCAGTGATAGCGGGGGGGTCACCGGGGAGCTGTTTTTT
CDR3: CASSDSGGVTGELFF

V: TRBV21-1
D: NA
size: NA
J: TRBJ1-1
DNA: TGTGCCAGCAGCAAAAAATGGGTGAACACTGAAGCTTTCTTT
CDR3: CASSKKWVNTEAFF

V: TRBV6-5
D: NA
size: NA
J: TRBJ2-5
DNA: TGTGCCAGCAGCCCACCCATGAGGGAGACCCAGTACTTC
CDR3: CASSPPMRETQYF

V: TRBV7-8
D: TRBD1
size: NA
J: TRBJ1-2
DNA: TGTGCCAGCAGCTTGACAGGGAGTGGCTACACCTTC
CDR3: CASSLTGSGYTF

V: TRBV4-1
D: TRBD2
size: NA
J: TRBJ2-1
DNA: TGCGCCAGCAGCCAAGTGTCGAGCGGGGGAGGCAATGAGCAGTTCTTC
CDR3: CASSQVSSGGGNEQFF

V: TRBV9
D: TRBD1
size: NA
J: TRBJ2-7
DNA: TGTGCCAGCAGCGTAGCAGGGACAGGGTACTACGAGCAGTACTTC
CDR3: CASSVAGTGYYEQYF